This T cell receptor beta chain was identified in a study of human T cells and chemical hapten exposure (dated by TCRdb to 2020 to 2023). With regard to the full study: For sensitization, 2% DPC in acetone was applied to a 2 cm by 2 cm area of upper inner arm skin. Weekly therapeutic DPC doses were additionally applied to the scalp of patients throughout the approximately 25-week study period. Patch testing on the upper back used Finn chambers containing 0.01% DPC, with scoring done after 6 days according to International Contact Dermatitis Research Group standards. The patient cohort, mostly female, included alopecia areata with under or over 50% scalp involvement, alopecia totalis and alopecia universalis. Libraries were pooled for sequencing, and variation in per-sample TCR yields was attributed mainly to small differences in library volumes within the pool. Peripheral blood TCR repertoire changes were tracked in vivo in alopecia patients during primary and secondary sensitization to the hapten diphenylcyclopropenone (DPC). Blood samples were taken from patients before sensitization (week 0) and then at 2, 6 and about 24 weeks after DPC sensitization. Twenty-nine alopecia patients provided blood for TCR sequencing at one to four time points (pre-sensitization, 2, 6 and 24 weeks).

Points the paper makes about the study in general: Significantly more large CDR3 similarity clusters were formed by expanded TCRs than by pre-sensitization or healthy control sets, consistent with antigen-driven responses. Repeated subsampling changed both the strength of the expansion versus patch-test correlation and the threshold at which the correlation became significant. A positive correlation was found between the number of PT1 expanded TCRs and patch test score, with significance reached at thresholds 8, 16 and 32 but not 4. The number of TCRs above 1 in 1000 frequency did not change with DPC sensitization; there was no evidence of global repertoire structure alterations. Alopecia, a presumed autoimmune disease, was present in all patients, so the immune response of the patients might differ from that of healthy individuals.

CDR1 and CDR2 are read off the germline V gene as SGHTA and FQGTGA. The germline ends are 21 bases apart after V is trimmed by 5 bases and J by 5 bases. The cysteine opens and the phenylalanine closes a CDR3 of 16 amino acids. CDR3 DNA only is kept here, 48 bases in frame from base 1. This clonotype showed up many times. No cognate antigen has been identified for it. Base qualities are not at hand, and no much larger clone is one base apart. The time point label, read with the paper, signifies: pre-sensitization, week 0. What the treatment or condition label conveys for this sample: therapeutic diphenylcyclopropenone sensitization with weekly scalp DPC. At every patch-test visit, the blood draw took place before the patch test was put on. Eligible patients were aged 18 to 70, diagnosed with alopecia, deemed suitable for DPC therapy, and excluded if pregnant. Unfractionated whole blood was collected in Tempus Blood RNA tubes, and total RNA was extracted from that blood.

Library creation used RACE. The reads were generated on a NextSeq 500. During library preparation, unique molecular identifiers were attached to individual cDNA molecules so that TCRs could be counted in a quantitative, reproducible way. Each blood RNA sample was used to sequence both TCR alpha and TCR beta chains. From the authors' description of their analysis: Samples had a median of about 96,000 TCRs, with a range from about 20,000 to 690,600. V, J and CDR3 annotation of the TCR reads was performed with the Decombinator software suite. For PS versus PT1 abundance plots, all samples were subsampled to the same number of TCRs (28,000). Expanded TCRs were defined as absent before sensitization and observed at least eight times at the 2-week time point. TCRdb redid the processing of the public reads, applying fastp at Q25 and MiXCR, and retained in-frame beta chains. Each record represents a unique CDR3 protein, reported with the most common genes and DNA among its rows. The V and J calls and clone size come from TCRdb's table, not from the authors' own analysis. This sample has some 300,000 distinct CDR3 sequences in its table, and 5.5% of those were observed once. The ten largest clonotypes hold about 8.2% of the sample.

The material sequenced was whole blood, taken in connection with sensitization to the hapten diphenylcyclopropenone (DPC). The rearranged chain carries TRBV7-3 and TRBJ2-5; there is no confident call for the D gene. The clonotype was recovered from a woman younger than 30 with alopecia areata. Some clones in this sample may be carry-over from other donors' samples. The encoded CDR3 is CASSPRSRSPPETQYF. The nucleotide sequence is TGTGCCAGCAGCCCCCGGTCCAGGAGCCCTCCGGAGACCCAGTACTTC.